This TCR beta chain was captured by sequencing in a study of blood T cell repertoires in COVID-19. Patients of the Seattle cohort, enrolled during active infection, were followed longitudinally. TCRdb's table, derived via immunoSEQ multiplex PCR, lists solely in-frame clones and lacks some. The data contain some 360,000 clones, approximately 89% of them seen just once; the ten biggest clones take up 3% to 4.5%. Germline CDR1 and CDR2: SGHDN and FVKESK. The length of the CDR3 is 13 residues. V was pared by 3 bases and J by 9 bases, with 13 bases between. Material for sequencing was peripheral blood. This receptor was identified in a woman aged 60-70 years with COVID-19, enrolled during active disease. The V gene is TRBV14, the J gene TRBJ2-3, with a weak D call TRBD1 (5 bases). The CDR3 DNA reads as TGTGCCAGCAGCCATTACAGCACAGGAACGCAGTATTTT. Translation gives CASSHYSTGTQYF.